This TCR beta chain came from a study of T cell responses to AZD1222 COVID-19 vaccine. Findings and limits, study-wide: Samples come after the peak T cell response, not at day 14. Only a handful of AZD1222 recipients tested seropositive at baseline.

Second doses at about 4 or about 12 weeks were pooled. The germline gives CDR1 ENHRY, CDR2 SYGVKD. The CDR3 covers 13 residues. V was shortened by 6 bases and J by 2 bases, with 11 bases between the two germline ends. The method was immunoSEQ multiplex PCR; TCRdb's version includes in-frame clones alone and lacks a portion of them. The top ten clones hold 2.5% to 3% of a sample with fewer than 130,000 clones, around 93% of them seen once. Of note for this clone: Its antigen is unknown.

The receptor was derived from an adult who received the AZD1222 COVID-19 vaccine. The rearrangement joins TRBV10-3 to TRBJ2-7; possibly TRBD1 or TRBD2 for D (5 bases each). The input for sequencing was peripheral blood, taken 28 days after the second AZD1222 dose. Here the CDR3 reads CAIRGTVTYEQYF. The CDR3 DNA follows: TGTGCCATCAGGGGGACGGTTACCTACGAGCAGTACTTC.